Reported below is one TCR beta chain. Original processing notes: Scientists estimated how many nucleated cells there were by amplifying reference gene primers. Sequenced by immunoSEQ multiplex PCR; TCRdb stores in-frame clones only, minus some. D and trimming were read from the DNA, whereas the V and J calls and clone size are those reported in that table. The sample yields tens of thousands of clones, roughly 90% seen once. The entry originates in a study of blood T cell repertoires in COVID-19. Across the whole study: Spain, Italy and the United States supplied samples that represented acute and convalescent COVID-19. Sources were T cells, B-cell-depleted T cells, or PBMCs; the material itself was cDNA or gDNA.

This CDR3 region has 14 residues. V trimming: 6 bases; J trimming: 4 bases; junction bases outside the gene matches: 7. Germline V gives CDR1 MNHEY, CDR2 SMNVEV (reference sequence). This TCR derives from a woman aged 70 to 79 with acute or convalescent COVID-19. The sequencing input was peripheral blood. The V call is TRBV27, the J call TRBJ2-5; 8 bases line up with TRBD1. The CDR3 here is CASRSRGRGETQYF. CDR3 DNA: TGTGCCAGCAGAAGCAGGGGGCGGGGAGAGACCCAGTACTTC.